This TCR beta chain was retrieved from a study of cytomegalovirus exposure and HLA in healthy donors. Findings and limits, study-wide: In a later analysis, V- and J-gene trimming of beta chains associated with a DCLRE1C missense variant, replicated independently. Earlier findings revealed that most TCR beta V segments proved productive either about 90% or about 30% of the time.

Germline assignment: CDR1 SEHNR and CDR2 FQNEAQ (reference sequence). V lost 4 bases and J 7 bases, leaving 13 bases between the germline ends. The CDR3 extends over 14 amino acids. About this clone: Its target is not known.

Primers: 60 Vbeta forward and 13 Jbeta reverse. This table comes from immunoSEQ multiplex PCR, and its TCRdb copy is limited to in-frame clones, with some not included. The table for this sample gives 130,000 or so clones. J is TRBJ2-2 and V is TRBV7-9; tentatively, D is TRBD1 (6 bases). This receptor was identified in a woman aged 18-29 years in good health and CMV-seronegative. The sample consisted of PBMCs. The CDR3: CASSSKQGNGELFF. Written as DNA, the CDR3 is TGTGCCAGCAGCTCAAAACAGGGAAACGGGGAGCTGTTTTTT.